These T cell receptor beta chains were read from a single sample in a study of T cells in Graves' hyperthyroidism and ophthalmopathy. One entry per CDR3 protein, called by TCRdb with MiXCR from the multiplex PCR reads. The sample gives hundreds of thousands of distinct CDR3 sequences, under 45% of which show up once; roughly 31% is in the top ten. Material: blood. The receptor set was obtained from a woman between 40 and 50 years old with Graves' hyperthyroidism. CDR3s include the opening cysteine and the closing phenylalanine or tryptophan. Size is omitted from some rows. Given values are once, few, many or a class for expanded clones.

clone size,CDR3 length,V gene,J gene,CDR3 protein
few,13,TRBV19,TRBJ2-7,CASSPGGAGEQYF
many,18,TRBV29-1,TRBJ1-3,CSVAPGQGIPPSGNTIYF
few,15,TRBV9,TRBJ1-5,CASSVGGKRAEPQHF
.,16,TRBV7-2,TRBJ1-1,CASSQGMGAMNTEAFF
many,13,TRBV10-3,TRBJ1-5,CAISGQGDQPQHF
.,15,TRBV6-5,TRBJ1-6,CASSYLTANNSPLHF
few,16,TRBV6-1,TRBJ1-1,CASSSPGALTGTEAFF
.,17,TRBV10-3,TRBJ2-6,CASSPAPGSPGANVLTF
once,16,TRBV19,TRBJ1-5,CASSIGGGRTNQPQHF
.,15,TRBV4-1,TRBJ1-3,CASSQEVVAGYTIYF
many,13,TRBV5-4,TRBJ1-1,CATRGGTATEAFF
.,15,TRBV14,TRBJ1-2,CASSQRYAGEPGYTF
few,17,TRBV7-9,TRBJ1-1,CASSLRGTGVMNTEAFF
.,14,TRBV29-1,TRBJ1-5,CSVTWQDQNQPQHF
few,14,TRBV19,TRBJ1-2,CASTPRPFNYGYTF
few,15,TRBV28,TRBJ2-7,CASSEWTSGIREQYF
many,16,TRBV7-2,TRBJ1-6,CASSSQGRGVELPLHF
.,18,TRBV7-2,TRBJ2-2,CASSPILVGQGNTGELFF
.,11,TRBV2,TRBJ1-2,CASTGEAGYTF
.,14,TRBV6-1,TRBJ1-1,CASSESGVATEASF
.,15,TRBV5-6,TRBJ2-7,CASSSPSGGSYEQYF
.,13,TRBV20-1,TRBJ2-7,CSARSGGAGEQYF
few,15,TRBV6-6,TRBJ2-3,CASSDKSGSTDTQYF
.,13,TRBV6-5,TRBJ1-6,CASSFSSRGPLHF
.,14,TRBV2,TRBJ1-4,CASRQGISNEKLFF
few,14,TRBV20-1,TRBJ1-1,CSATWGRAGTEAFF
.,12,TRBV27,TRBJ2-2,CASRQGAGELFF
few,15,TRBV7-9,TRBJ1-5,CASSVGTGGRQPQHF
.,15,TRBV9,TRBJ2-7,CASRSPGTGGGEQYF
few,17,TRBV5-1,TRBJ2-7,CASSPLIGQGTLYEQYF
.,16,TRBV7-8,TRBJ2-2,CASSSRGGLGTGELFF
.,14,TRBV4-2,TRBJ1-2,CASSLTGVAYGYTF